This TCR beta chain was captured in a study of cytomegalovirus exposure and HLA in healthy donors. The primer mix had 60 Vbeta and 13 Jbeta primers. Data came from immunoSEQ multiplex PCR; TCRdb stores just in-frame clones and leaves some out. The sample records some 150,000 clones, 79% being singletons. CDR3 size: 14 residues. With V trimmed by 3 bases and J by 7 bases, 6 bases remained unmatched. Germline V CDR1 and CDR2: MDHEN, SYDVKM. The rearrangement uses TRBV28 and TRBJ1-2, with TRBD1 matching 9 bases. Material for sequencing was PBMCs. This clonotype originated in a man between 45 and 60 years old in good health and CMV-seropositive. DNA of the CDR3: TGTGCCAGCAGTTTTGACAGGGGGGCGGGTGGCTACACCTTC. The encoded protein is CASSFDRGAGGYTF.